Below, 23 T cell receptor beta chains from the same sample are listed, as sequenced in a study of control samples from healthy donors and cancer patients. TCRdb keeps only in-frame clones here, not all; method: immunoSEQ multiplex PCR. Among about 53,000 clones listed, roughly 87% were seen once. Sequenced material: PBMCs. The receptors here all came from a man between 60 and 75 years old with head and neck cancer.

A single count supports this clone. The chain is built from TRBV12-3 or TRBV12-4 and TRBJ2-3; D is unclear. The CDR3 runs 13 residues. V was shortened by 0 bases and J by 7 bases, with 8 bases between the two germline ends. CDR3 protein: CASSLASAYTQYF. For the CDR3, the DNA is TGTGCCAGCAGTTTAGCTAGTGCATATACGCAGTATTTT.

This chain joins TRBV19 and TRBJ2-7; TRBD1 matches at 8 bases. CDR3 length: 13 amino acids. From germline, CDR1 is LNHDA and CDR2 SQIVND (reference sequence). Losses at the gene ends were 7 bases for V and 6 bases for J; bases not matched to a gene: 8. DNA of the CDR3: TGTGCCAGTAAGGACAGGGACGTCTCCGAGCAGTACTTC. This codes for CASKDRDVSEQYF.

The J gene is TRBJ2-2, the V gene TRBV28, with D unclear. The germline V gene encodes CDR1 MDHEN and CDR2 SYDVKM. V gave up 3 bases and J gave up 8 bases, with 7 bases separating them. CDR3 length: 12 residues. In DNA, the CDR3 is TGTGCCAGCAGTTTGTATTCAGGGGAGCTGTTTTTT. Its protein is CASSLYSGELFF.

The chain recombines TRBV28 with TRBJ1-5, with TRBD1 as a possible D gene (6 bases). V shed 7 bases and J shed 0 bases, with 16 bases lying between them. CDR3 length equals 16 residues. Germline V gene sequence: CDR1 MDHEN, CDR2 SYDVKM. CDR3 loop: CASTQRGGNSNQPQHF. In DNA form, the CDR3 reads TGTGCCAGCACCCAAAGAGGGGGGAATAGCAATCAGCCCCAGCATTTT. The full variable domain, completed using reference TRBV28 and TRBJ1-5, is DVKVTQSSRYLVKRTGEKVFLECVQDMDHENMFWYRQDPGLGLRLIYFSYDVKMKEKGDIPEGYSVSREKKERFSLILESASTNQTSMYLCASTQRGGNSNQPQHFGDGTRLSIL.

This chain links TRBV5-6 with TRBJ1-2, with D perhaps matching TRBD1 (6 bases). In germline, CDR1 is SGHDT, CDR2 YYEEEE. V was shortened by 2 bases and J by 7 bases, with 12 bases between the two germline ends. The CDR3 is made up of 13 amino acids. This CDR3 is CASSLRGGGGYTF. As DNA, the CDR3 is TGTGCCAGCAGCTTAAGGGGGGGCGGTGGCTACACCTTC. Full variable domain (rest looked up from reference TRBV5-6 and TRBJ1-2): DAGVTQSPTHLIKTRGQQVTLRCSPKSGHDTVSWYQQALGQGPQFIFQYYEEEERQRGNFPDRFSGHQFPNYSSELNVNALLLGDSALYLCASSLRGGGGYTFGSGTRLTVV.

This chain joins TRBV15 and TRBJ1-2; D possibly corresponds to TRBD1 (6 bases). Germline CDR1 reads LNHNV; CDR2 reads YYDKDF (reference sequence). The germline V and J ends were trimmed by 1 base and 7 bases, with 16 bases remaining between them. The CDR3 has 15 amino acids. The DNA for the CDR3 is TGTGCCACCAGCAGAGGAGGACTCAGGGGTGGTGGCTACACCTTC. Residues: CATSRGGLRGGGYTF.

The rearrangement uses TRBV19 and TRBJ2-3; tentative D call: TRBD1 (5 bases). Germline CDR1 is LNHDA and CDR2 is SQIVND (reference sequence). The V gene lost 3 bases and the J gene lost 4 bases, with 11 bases spanning the gap. CDR3 length: 14 amino acids. The CDR3 sequence is CASSIHGASDTQYF. CDR3 nucleotides: TGTGCCAGTAGTATTCATGGGGCGTCAGATACGCAGTATTTT. The full variable domain, completed using reference TRBV19 and TRBJ2-3, is DGGITQSPKYLFRKEGQNVTLSCEQNLNHDAMYWYRQDPGQGLRLIYYSQIVNDFQKGDIAEGYSVSREKKESFPLTVTSAQKNPTAFYLCASSIHGASDTQYFGPGTRLTVL.

The genes are TRBV7-3 and TRBJ2-1; D gene ambiguous. CDR1 is SGHTA and CDR2 is FQGTGA in the germline V gene. V shed 0 bases and J shed 12 bases, with 12 bases lying between them. The CDR3 contains 13 residues. CDR3 DNA: TGTGCCAGCAGCTTAACGAGCCAGAATTCGCAGTTCTTC. The encoded protein is CASSLTSQNSQFF.

The CDR3 DNA follows: TGTGCCACCAGCCGCGGGGGGGGCGGGGAAGAGACCCAGTACTTC. Its translation is CATSRGGGGEETQYF. V usage is TRBV15 and J usage is TRBJ2-5; 9 bases are a match to TRBD2. The germline V gene encodes CDR1 LNHNV and CDR2 YYDKDF (reference sequence). V lost 5 bases to trimming and J lost 3 bases; unmatched junction nucleotides: 7. The CDR3 extends over 15 amino acids.

The chain recombines TRBV28 with TRBJ1-6; D may be TRBD1 (5 bases). In germline, CDR1 is MDHEN, CDR2 SYDVKM. Trimming removed 5 bases at V and 7 bases at J, with 15 bases between. This CDR3 region has 15 residues. CDR3 in DNA: TGTGCCAGCAGTCCCCCCGGGGCCAGGAATTCACCCCTCCACTTT. It translates to CASSPPGARNSPLHF.

The rearrangement links TRBV3-1 (or the pseudogene TRBV3-2) to TRBJ1-1, with 8 nucleotides matching TRBD1. The CDR3 length is 14 residues. From germline, CDR1 is LGHDT and CDR2 YNNKEL (reference sequence). Unmatched junction bases numbered 5, after V lost 7 bases and J lost 1 base. In nucleotides, the CDR3 is TGTGCCAGCACCCCGGGACAGGCGAACACTGAAGCTTTCTTT. Amino acid sequence: CASTPGQANTEAFF.

The CDR3 here is CASSLSRSTGTYGYTF. In DNA form, the CDR3 reads TGTGCCAGCAGTTTGTCCCGCTCAACAGGGACTTATGGCTACACCTTC. The rearrangement joins TRBV27 to TRBJ1-2, with D perhaps TRBD1 (6 bases). The V end lost 3 bases, the J end lost 5 bases, and 19 bases lay between the germline ends. The CDR3 has 16 residues. Germline-derived CDR1 and CDR2 are MNHEY and SMNVEV (reference sequence).

The rearrangement uses TRBV9 and TRBJ2-1, with unresolved D. This CDR3 contains 13 residues. Deletions cut 4 bases from V and 9 bases from J, with 14 bases between. The germline V gene encodes CDR1 SGDLS and CDR2 YYNGEE. The CDR3 is CASSLPPLPEQFF. The CDR3 region has the DNA TGTGCCAGCAGCTTACCCCCCCTACCTGAGCAGTTCTTC.

The V and J genes are TRBV23-1 and TRBJ1-6; D remains unclear. TRBV23-1 falls under the ORF class, with uncertain function. Between the trimmed V and J ends, which lost 2 bases and 11 bases, there was a span of 19 bases. The CDR3 runs 16 residues. The CDR3 region is CASSQAKHPHQAPLHF. CDR3 DNA sequence: TGCGCCAGCAGTCAAGCCAAGCACCCACACCAGGCACCCCTCCACTTT.

The chain has TRBV7-6 and TRBJ2-3; a possible D gene is TRBD2 (5 bases). CDR1 is SGHVS and CDR2 is FNYEAQ in the germline V gene. CDR3 length: 15 residues. Trimming took 6 bases from V and 2 from J, leaving 15 bases between them. The CDR3 DNA follows: TGTGCCAGCAGTCCGGGCCTCGGGAACACAGATACGCAGTATTTT. Protein sequence: CASSPGLGNTDTQYF.

J is TRBJ2-3 and V is TRBV7-9, with D uncertain. Trimming stripped 5 bases from V and 6 bases from J, with 9 bases between. Germline CDR1 is SEHNR and CDR2 is FQNEAQ (reference sequence). The CDR3 is 12 amino acids. The CDR3 DNA follows: TGTGCCAGCAGCCCCACACGGGATACGCAGTATTTT. This sequence encodes CASSPTRDTQYF. The whole variable domain, filled in from reference TRBV7-9 and TRBJ2-3, reads DTGVSQNPRHKITKRGQNVTFRCDPISEHNRLYWYRQTLGQGPEFLTYFQNEAQLEKSRLLSDRFSAERPKGSFSTLEIQRTEQGDSAMYLCASSPTRDTQYFGPGTRLTVL.

CDR3 in amino acids: CATSRDFQAGSYNSPLHF. The CDR3 DNA follows: TGTGCCACCAGCAGAGATTTTCAGGCGGGCTCCTATAATTCACCCCTCCACTTT. J is TRBJ1-6 and V is TRBV15; no reliable D call. V lost 0 bases and J lost 0, with 12 bases in between. This CDR3 is 18 amino acids long. Germline V gene lookup returns CDR1 LNHNV and CDR2 YYDKDF (reference sequence).

This clone is judged medium-sized. The J gene is TRBJ1-2, the V gene TRBV7-9, with D maybe TRBD1 (5 bases). The CDR3 has 15 residues. The germline CDR1 and CDR2 sequences are SEHNR and FQNEAQ (reference sequence). V was cut by 5 bases and J by 8 bases, with 21 bases left in between. CDR3 sequence reads: CASSRTSFSGDGYTF. The CDR3 DNA reads as TGTGCCAGCAGCCGCACGTCGTTCAGCGGGGACGGCTACACCTTC.

The chain links TRBV6-5 to TRBJ1-6, with a tentative D call TRBD1 (5 bases). V gave up 4 bases and J gave up 10 bases, with 20 bases separating them. CDR1 is MNHEY and CDR2 is SVGAGI in the germline V gene. This CDR3 is 16 amino acids long. The CDR3 loop reads CASSWGKGQSGSPLHF. As DNA, the CDR3 is TGTGCCAGCAGTTGGGGAAAGGGGCAGAGCGGATCACCCCTCCACTTT.

V is TRBV28 and J is TRBJ1-2; unclear D gene. The CDR3 has 16 residues. Germline CDR1 is MDHEN and CDR2 is SYDVKM. Trimming shortened V by 2 bases and J by 3 bases, and 16 bases separated the two germline ends. In DNA form, the CDR3 reads TGTGCCAGCAGTTTACCAAACCCCCGTCGGTACTATGGCTACACCTTC. Translation: CASSLPNPRRYYGYTF.

The sample holds a few counts of this clone. V and J are TRBV30 and TRBJ1-1; TRBD1 is a possible D gene (6 bases). This CDR3 has 12 amino acids. CDR1 and CDR2 from the germline V gene are GTSNPN and SVGIG (reference sequence). The V and J ends lost 4 bases and 3 bases respectively, with 9 bases between them. The CDR3 nucleotides read TGTGCCTGGACAGGGGCGCACACTGAAGCTTTCTTT. This encodes CAWTGAHTEAFF.

The V and J genes are TRBV5-8 and TRBJ1-1; D uncertain. The CDR3 runs to 14 residues. The V end lost 4 bases, the J end lost 0 bases, and 10 bases lay between the germline ends. Looked up from germline, CDR1 is SGHTS and CDR2 is YDEGEE. CDR3 amino acids: CASSPWEMNTEAFF. The CDR3 DNA reads as TGTGCCAGCAGCCCCTGGGAGATGAACACTGAAGCTTTCTTT.

The V call is TRBV12-3 or TRBV12-4, the J call TRBJ1-1; perhaps TRBD1 as D (5 bases). This CDR3 is 11 amino acids long. With 10 bases removed from V and 10 bases from J, the gap between germline ends came to 16 bases. CDR3 DNA: TGTGCCATCATCATGGGGAGGGGAGCTTTCTTT. Translation: CAIIMGRGAFF.